One TCR beta chain is described in this entry. This record comes from a study of blood T cell repertoires in COVID-19. Method: immunoSEQ multiplex PCR; TCRdb's copy keeps in-frame clones and lacks some. Of over 110,000 clones in the sample, less than 80% were seen once. The CDR3 consists of 15 residues. Deletions cut 0 bases from V and 4 bases from J, with 10 bases between. The germline V gene has CDR1 SGDLS and CDR2 YYNGEE. V gene TRBV9 combines with J gene TRBJ2-2, with D tentatively TRBD1 (5 bases). Sequencing was performed on peripheral blood. The clonotype comes from a man in his sixties with acute or convalescent COVID-19. CDR3 in amino acids: CASSVEPRGTGELFF. DNA of the CDR3: TGTGCCAGCAGCGTAGAGCCTAGGGGCACCGGGGAGCTGTTTTTT.